The 5 T cell receptor beta chains below come from one sample, sequenced in a study of CD8+ T cells in alopecia areata (dated by TCRdb to 2016 to 2019). The protocol used for the library was the immunoSEQ multiplex PCR assay. RNA was extracted from all samples and reverse transcribed into cDNA, which served as template for TCR sequencing. Held by TCRdb, this immuneACCESS table contains in-frame sequences only and omits some clones. Under half of the omission traces to an unresolved V gene where checked; the cause of the rest is unknown. In all, the sample holds some 180,000 clones, and about 55% of those were seen once. The ten biggest clones cover under 14% of the sample. The time point label corresponds to: roughly 24 weeks on oral tofacitinib. The treatment or condition label of this sample denotes: oral pan-JAK inhibitor, 5-10 mg twice daily. The starting material was CD8+ T cells sorted from blood, obtained at week 24, from a patient treated with tofacitinib. Receptor source: a human donor with alopecia areata.

This clone appeared once. The chain employs TRBV4-1 and TRBJ1-5, with unresolved D. CDR1 is MGHRA, CDR2 YSYEKL, per germline. V lost 0 bases to trimming and J lost 8 bases, with 8 bases between them. This CDR3 is built from 13 residues. The CDR3 DNA is TGCGCCAGCAGCCAAGATCCGGATAAGCCCCAGCATTTT. This translates into CASSQDPDKPQHF.

The chain recombines TRBV14 with TRBJ2-3, with D unclear. The CDR3 has 14 amino acids. V lost 4 bases and J lost 4, with 12 bases in between. The germline CDR1 and CDR2 sequences are SGHDN and FVKESK. For the CDR3, the DNA is TGTGCCAGCAGCCGCTTGACTCACTCAGATACGCAGTATTTT. Translation gives CASSRLTHSDTQYF.

This clone appeared a few times. This sequence joins TRBV29-1 and TRBJ1-6; tentatively, D is TRBD1 (5 bases). The CDR3 covers 11 residues. Trimming took off 0 bases at V and 14 bases at J, with 8 bases between the two ends. Germline CDR1 is SQVTM and CDR2 is ANQGSEA. As DNA, the CDR3 is TGCAGCGTTGAAGATCGACAGACCCTCCACTTT. Translating it yields CSVEDRQTLHF.

The chain employs TRBV29-1 and TRBJ2-1, with D possibly matching TRBD1 (5 bases). The CDR3 loop spans 15 amino acids. The ends were cut back, 3 bases at V and 0 bases at J, with 12 bases in the middle. Per the germline V gene, CDR1 is SQVTM and CDR2 is ANQGSEA. This CDR3 reads CSVDPTVSSYNEQFF. The CDR3 DNA follows: TGCAGCGTTGACCCGACAGTGAGCTCCTACAATGAGCAGTTCTTC.

The chain uses TRBV30 and TRBJ1-1; 7 nucleotides align to TRBD1. The germline V gene has CDR1 GTSNPN and CDR2 SVGIG (reference sequence). The CDR3 covers 15 residues. The V and J ends lost 0 bases and 3 bases, in that order; junction bases with no gene match: 7. The CDR3 sequence is CAWSVGTAGDTEAFF. The CDR3 bases are TGTGCCTGGAGTGTAGGGACAGCCGGGGACACTGAAGCTTTCTTT.